This passage covers 20 T cell receptor beta chains from one sample sequenced in a study of CD8 T cells in ankylosing spondylitis. TCRdb analysed the 5' RACE reads with MiXCR anew, one entry per CDR3 protein. The profile shows roughly 90,000 distinct CDR3 sequences, roughly 8.3% of them singletons. The source material was blood, either unsorted or a sorted T cell fraction (not recorded which). All receptors derive from a male donor with ankylosing spondylitis or in good health (not recorded which).

This clonotype was recorded many times. J is TRBJ2-3 and V is TRBV4-3; perhaps TRBD2 as D (5 bases). The CDR3 contains 16 residues. Trimming shortened V by 0 bases and J by 3 bases, and 13 bases separated the two germline ends. Germline-derived CDR1 and CDR2 are LGHNA and YSLEER. DNA for the CDR3: TGCGCCAGCAGCCAAGAAGGGCTAGCTCTTACAGATACGCAGTATTTT. Its protein is CASSQEGLALTDTQYF.

This clonotype has only a few counts. The chain links TRBV19 to TRBJ2-4; D not resolved. The CDR3 consists of 14 residues. V was pared by 6 bases and J by 0 bases, with 9 bases between. The germline V gene encodes CDR1 LNHDA and CDR2 SQIVND (reference sequence). The CDR3 DNA sequence: TGTGCCAGTAGAGGGAAACTAGCCAAAAACATTCAGTACTTC. As protein: CASRGKLAKNIQYF.

This clonotype was detected ten times or more. The chain is built from TRBV7-2 and TRBJ2-3, with a weak D call TRBD1 (5 bases). The CDR3 contains 14 residues. Germline V gene sequence: CDR1 SGHTA, CDR2 FQGNSA. Trimming pared 8 bases from V and 5 bases from J, leaving 17 bases between. The CDR3 DNA reads as TGTGCCAGCGGACACTCATACAAGGGAGATACGCAGTATTTT. It yields the protein CASGHSYKGDTQYF.

At least ten counts were recorded for this clonotype. J is TRBJ2-1 and V is TRBV12-3 or TRBV12-4; 8 bases align to TRBD1. The ends lost 6 bases at V and 0 bases at J; junction bases unmatched: 7. This CDR3 region has 16 residues. CDR3: CASRPTGGRSYNEQFF. The CDR3 DNA reads TGTGCCAGCAGGCCTACAGGGGGGCGCTCCTACAATGAGCAGTTCTTC.

This clonotype was observed at least ten times. This chain connects TRBV5-6 to TRBJ2-1, with D perhaps matching TRBD2 (5 bases). CDR1 and CDR2 from the germline V gene are SGHDT and YYEEEE. V was pared by 0 bases and J by 7 bases, with 8 bases between. This CDR3 has 13 residues. The CDR3, as DNA: TGTGCCAGCAGCTTGGGCAGGAGGAATGAGCAGTTCTTC. This gives the protein CASSLGRRNEQFF.

The V call is TRBV7-9, the J call TRBJ1-2; D uncertain. Between the trimmed V and J ends, which lost 2 bases and 7 bases, there was a span of 11 bases. CDR3 length equals 13 residues. Germline assignment: CDR1 SEHNR and CDR2 FQNEAQ (reference sequence). The CDR3 protein is CASSLPGEGGYTF. CDR3 sequence (DNA): TGTGCCAGCAGCTTACCCGGGGAGGGTGGCTACACCTTC.

At least ten counts were recorded for this clonotype. CDR3 in amino acids: CASRRTRGYYEQYF. DNA for the CDR3: TGTGCCAGCAGACGCACTAGGGGTTACTACGAGCAGTACTTC. This chain connects TRBV3-1 to TRBJ2-7, with D possibly called TRBD1 or TRBD2 (5 bases each). The CDR3 consists of 14 residues. V was shortened by 6 bases and J by 3 bases, with 15 bases between the two germline ends. Germline CDR1 reads LGHDT; CDR2 reads YNNKEL (reference sequence).

The rearrangement joins TRBV7-2 to TRBJ1-1, with unresolved D. The CDR3 has 13 amino acids. Germline V lookup: CDR1 SGHTA, CDR2 FQGNSA. Trimming stripped 1 base from V and 9 bases from J, with 12 bases between. The CDR3: CASSLVMGVKAFF. CDR3 sequence (DNA): TGTGCCAGCAGCTTAGTTATGGGAGTTAAAGCTTTCTTT.

This clonotype was counted only a few times. A much larger clone differs by one base, so this may be a read error. V and J are TRBV20-1 and TRBJ2-1; 7 positions match TRBD2. CDR3 length: 17 residues. Per the germline V gene, CDR1 is DFQATT and CDR2 is SNEGSKA (reference sequence). This CDR3 reads CCAPKRDAFVMYNEQFF. The CDR3 nucleotides are TGCTGTGCTCCCAAGCGGGACGCCTTCGTCATGTACAATGAGCAGTTCTTC.

This clonotype was detected many times. The chain has TRBV20-1 and TRBJ1-5; 7 bases are shared with TRBD1. Germline CDR1 is DFQATT and CDR2 is SNEGSKA (reference sequence). CDR3 length: 14 residues. V dropped 5 bases and J dropped 3; count of bases not matched to a gene: 7. The CDR3 DNA is TGCAGTGCTCCAACGGGACAGTTCAATCAGCCCCAGCATTTT. Encoded protein: CSAPTGQFNQPQHF.

This clonotype was picked up many times. The chain joins TRBV7-8 to TRBJ1-4, with TRBD1 matching over 7 bases. The CDR3 is made up of 15 amino acids. The ends lost 5 bases at V and 8 bases at J; junction bases unmatched: 11. Looked up from germline, CDR1 is SGHVS and CDR2 is FQNEAQ. CDR3 sequence (DNA): TGTGCCAGCAGCCCTAGGGGCGGGACAGCCGAAAAACTGTTTTTT. Residues: CASSPRGGTAEKLFF.

This clonotype has ten or more counts. This chain connects TRBV20-1 to TRBJ2-1; 7 bases align to TRBD2. The germline CDR1 and CDR2 sequences are DFQATT and SNEGSKA (reference sequence). CDR3 length equals 12 residues. Germline trimming cut 6 bases from V and 5 bases from J; bases unmatched to any gene: 4. The chain's CDR3 is CSAKGLNNEQFF. In DNA, the CDR3 is TGCAGTGCCAAGGGACTAAACAATGAGCAGTTCTTC.

This clonotype was observed at least ten times. V is TRBV9 and J is TRBJ2-7; D may be TRBD1 or TRBD2 (5 bases each). The CDR3 spans 14 residues. With 0 bases removed from V and 4 bases from J, the gap between germline ends came to 11 bases. The germline V gene has CDR1 SGDLS and CDR2 YYNGEE. The CDR3 region has the DNA TGTGCCAGCAGCGTAGAGGGGCGCGGGTACGAGCAGTACTTC. Its translation is CASSVEGRGYEQYF. Drawing the rest from reference TRBV9 and TRBJ2-7, the complete variable domain is DSGVTQTPKHLITATGQRVTLRCSPRSGDLSVYWYQQSLDQGLQFLIQYYNGEERAKGNILERFSAQQFPDLHSELNLSSLELGDSALYFCASSVEGRGYEQYFGPGTRLTVT.

This clonotype was observed a handful of times. V usage is TRBV6-1 and J usage is TRBJ2-1; 8 bases fit TRBD2. The ends lost 5 bases at V and 0 bases at J; junction bases unmatched: 6. Germline V gene lookup returns CDR1 MNHNS and CDR2 SASEGT. The CDR3 is 16 amino acids. The CDR3 here is CASSRGGQSSYNEQFF. DNA for the CDR3: TGTGCCAGCAGTCGCGGGGGGCAGAGCTCCTACAATGAGCAGTTCTTC.

This clonotype was seen repeatedly, ten times or more. This sequence joins TRBV12-3 or TRBV12-4 and TRBJ2-7, with a possible D match to TRBD2 (6 bases). The germline V and J ends were trimmed by 3 bases and 3 bases, with 15 bases remaining between them. This CDR3 has 15 amino acids. The CDR3 protein is CASSFSREYLYEQYF. CDR3 nucleotides: TGTGCCAGCAGTTTTTCCCGGGAGTATCTCTACGAGCAGTACTTC.

In its sample, this clonotype was seen once. The chain couples TRBV4-3 to TRBJ2-3; the match to TRBD2 covers 7 bases. V lost 4 bases, J lost 4 bases, and 8 bases stayed unmatched. Germline CDR1 reads LGHNA; CDR2 reads YSLEER. CDR3 size: 15 residues. For the CDR3, the DNA is TGCGCCAGCAGCCCAAATGGACTAGTGGCAGATACGCAGTATTTT. It encodes CASSPNGLVADTQYF.

This clonotype came up many times. V usage is TRBV11-2 and J usage is TRBJ2-1, with D possibly TRBD2 on 6 matching bases. V lost 3 bases, J lost 7 bases, and 13 bases lay in between. CDR1 and CDR2 (germline): SGHAT, FQNNGV. This CDR3 region has 14 residues. In nucleotides, the CDR3 is TGTGCCAGCAGCTTTCGGGACTTGAGAAATGAGCAGTTCTTC. This gives the protein CASSFRDLRNEQFF.

This clonotype came up a few times. Written as DNA, the CDR3 is TGCGCCAGCAGCCATAGGACAGAGACGCTTAACGGCTACACCTTC. Translating it yields CASSHRTETLNGYTF. The chain couples TRBV4-1 to TRBJ1-2; a weak D match, TRBD1 (6 bases). CDR3 length equals 15 residues. Germline V gene sequence: CDR1 MGHRA, CDR2 YSYEKL. Between the trimmed V and J ends, which lost 3 bases and 8 bases, there was a span of 19 bases.

This clonotype was counted at least ten times. The J gene is TRBJ2-3, the V gene TRBV7-2; no clear D. The V end lost 5 bases, the J end lost 6 bases, and 15 bases lay between the germline ends. CDR3 length equals 14 residues. Germline CDR1 and CDR2: SGHTA and FQGNSA. This CDR3 reads CASSPSAVSDTQYF. Here the CDR3 DNA reads TGTGCCAGCAGCCCTTCCGCCGTATCCGATACGCAGTATTTT.

This clonotype has ten or more counts. This rearrangement joins TRBV20-1 to TRBJ1-4; D possibly corresponds to TRBD1 (5 bases). V was clipped by 3 bases and J by 8 bases, with 10 bases between them. The CDR3 loop spans 12 amino acids. The germline V gene encodes CDR1 DFQATT and CDR2 SNEGSKA (reference sequence). The CDR3 nucleotides are TGCAGTGCTAGGGACGGGGGAGAAAAACTGTTTTTT. Protein sequence: CSARDGGEKLFF.